The next 20 T cell receptor beta chains were all read from a single sample in a study of somatic mutations in cytotoxic T cells in rheumatoid arthritis (dated by TCRdb to about 2017). Libraries were constructed by the immunoSEQ multiplex PCR assay. Sourced from immuneACCESS, this table was stored by TCRdb with only in-frame sequences that have V and J called. A share of the clones is absent; for the studies checked, an unresolved V gene accounts for under half, and the remainder has no known explanation. Here the sample has under 7,500 clones; 75% occur a single time. 37% of the sample comes from the top ten. Sample: CD8+ T cells sorted from blood. These receptors all come from a woman aged 55-69 years in good health.

The J gene is TRBJ2-1, the V gene TRBV9, with a weak D call TRBD2 (6 bases). The germline V and J ends were trimmed by 3 bases and 0 bases, with 13 bases remaining between them. The germline gives CDR1 SGDLS, CDR2 YYNGEE. The CDR3 spans 16 residues. The DNA of the CDR3 is TGTGCCAGCAGCGCGACTGACGGGAGCTCCTACAATGAGCAGTTCTTC. It translates to CASSATDGSSYNEQFF.

V usage is TRBV6-5 and J usage is TRBJ1-2; TRBD1 matches at 8 bases. The CDR3 is made up of 12 amino acids. Germline V lookup: CDR1 MNHEY, CDR2 SVGAGI. Trimming cost V 8 bases and J 3 bases; bases outside gene matches: 2. CDR3 bases: TGTGCCAGCGCAGGGGGCGACTATGGCTACACCTTC. This translates into CASAGGDYGYTF.

This clone turned up a few times. The chain carries TRBV4-1 and TRBJ2-7; 10 nucleotides match TRBD1. Germline CDR1 MGHRA, CDR2 YSYEKL. The V segment lost 4 bases and the J segment 7 bases; nucleotides outside the gene matches: 7. The CDR3 consists of 14 residues. CDR3 coding DNA: TGCGCCAGCAGCCGGGGGACAGGGGCGGGTGAGCAGTACTTC. The encoded protein is CASSRGTGAGEQYF.

The genes are TRBV5-1 and TRBJ2-7, with a tentative D call TRBD1 (6 bases). V lost 2 bases, J lost 3 bases, and 15 bases lay in between. Germline-derived CDR1 and CDR2 are SGHRS and YFSETQ. CDR3 length: 15 amino acids. The CDR3 sequence is CASSFPGAKDYEQYF. For the CDR3, the DNA is TGCGCCAGCAGCTTCCCAGGGGCCAAAGACTACGAGCAGTACTTC.

Points on this clone: The junction departs from the called germline gene at one end, perhaps through a read error. J is TRBJ2-7 and V is TRBV7-7; 7 nucleotides match TRBD1. The germline CDR1 and CDR2 sequences are SSHAT and FNYEAQ (reference sequence). This CDR3 spans 13 amino acids. The CDR3 region is CASSPAGGYEQYF. CDR3 nucleotide sequence: TGTGCTAGCAGCCCCGCAGGGGGCTACGAGCAGTACTTC.

The V and J genes are TRBV30 and TRBJ2-7, with a weak D call TRBD1 (5 bases). Germline loops: CDR1 GTSNPN, CDR2 SVGIG (reference sequence). The V end was cut by 3 bases, the J end by 1 base, with 7 bases between. This CDR3 region has 12 residues. The CDR3, as DNA: TGTGCCTGGAGGGACAATTCCTACGAGCAGTACTTC. This translates into CAWRDNSYEQYF.

This chain uses TRBV28 with TRBJ2-7, with D perhaps TRBD1 (6 bases). The V gene lost 4 bases and the J gene lost 6 bases, with 10 bases spanning the gap. Germline assignment: CDR1 MDHEN and CDR2 SYDVKM. The CDR3 runs to 12 residues. CDR3 amino acids: CASSSTGSEQYF. CDR3 nucleotide sequence: TGTGCCAGCAGTTCTACAGGGTCCGAGCAGTACTTC.

The gene calls are TRBV27 and TRBJ2-4, with 12 bases lining up with TRBD2. Germline V gene sequence: CDR1 MNHEY, CDR2 SMNVEV (reference sequence). The CDR3 contains 15 residues. The V and J ends lost 5 bases and 8 bases, in that order; junction bases with no gene match: 7. The CDR3 DNA is TGTGCCAGCAGTCCGCAGACTAGCGGGAGCGACATTCAGTACTTC. Its translation is CASSPQTSGSDIQYF.

This clone turned up a few times. This chain connects TRBV29-1 to TRBJ2-7, with 9 bases matching TRBD1. The germline gives CDR1 SQVTM, CDR2 ANQGSEA. The CDR3 has 13 amino acids. V lost 2 bases and J lost 3; bases outside the gene matches: 2. The CDR3 spells CSVEPDRGYEQYF. The CDR3 nucleotides read TGCAGCGTTGAACCGGACAGGGGCTACGAGCAGTACTTC.

The chain has TRBV27 and TRBJ2-3; 13 bases match TRBD2. Germline assignment: CDR1 MNHEY and CDR2 SMNVEV (reference sequence). With 6 bases clipped from V and 3 bases from J, the junction kept 12 bases outside the gene matches. The CDR3 is 18 amino acids. The DNA of the CDR3 is TGTGCCAGCAGACCTTTTCCCGCGACTAGCGGGAGGACAGATACGCAGTATTTT. Translation gives CASRPFPATSGRTDTQYF.

This chain joins TRBV4-3 and TRBJ2-7; possibly TRBD1 for D (6 bases). This CDR3 is built from 15 residues. From germline, CDR1 is LGHNA and CDR2 YSLEER. V gave up 1 base and J gave up 0 bases, with 10 bases separating them. CDR3 nucleotides: TGCGCCAGCAGCCAAGCGCAGGGGTTCTCCTACGAGCAGTACTTC. It is translated as CASSQAQGFSYEQYF.

The gene calls are TRBV9 and TRBJ1-2; no definite D call. This CDR3 region has 15 residues. CDR1 is SGDLS and CDR2 is YYNGEE in the germline V gene. V was shortened by 2 bases and J by 7 bases, with 18 bases between the two germline ends. The CDR3 DNA reads TGTGCCAGCAGCGTCGAAGATTACGGAGCAGCTGGCTACACCTTC. Translating gives CASSVEDYGAAGYTF.

The V gene is TRBV4-1, the J gene TRBJ1-1; 12 nucleotides align to TRBD1. V dropped 1 base and J dropped 10; count of bases not matched to a gene: 7. Germline V CDR1 and CDR2: MGHRA, YSYEKL. The CDR3 spans 15 residues. CDR3: CASSQAGTGGLSAFF. The CDR3 coding sequence is TGCGCCAGCAGCCAAGCTGGGACAGGGGGCTTGTCAGCTTTCTTT.

This clone was seen just once. The CDR3 DNA reads as TGTGCCAGCAGTGAGACTAGCGGGCGGGGTGAGCAGTTCTTC. Translated, it gives CASSETSGRGEQFF. This chain connects TRBV6-1 to TRBJ2-1, with TRBD2 matching 10 bases. Trimming removed 3 bases from V and 9 bases from J; junction bases left unmatched: 5. CDR1 and CDR2 from the germline V gene are MNHNS and SASEGT. This CDR3 comprises 14 residues.

This clone was seen once. The chain is built from TRBV7-3 and TRBJ2-1, with 15 bases that match TRBD2. Germline V CDR1 and CDR2: SGHTA, FQGTGA. The CDR3 consists of 17 residues. V was pared by 0 bases and J by 9 bases, with 6 bases of the junction left unmatched. The CDR3 region is CASSLTGLAGGLGEQFF. CDR3 bases: TGTGCCAGCAGCTTAACTGGACTAGCGGGAGGGTTGGGTGAGCAGTTCTTC.

Note on this clone: A read error is likely here: a far larger clone is one base away. The gene calls are TRBV28 and TRBJ2-1; 8 nucleotides align to TRBD2. This CDR3 spans 15 amino acids. Looked up from germline, CDR1 is MDHEN and CDR2 is SYDVKM. This chain's CDR3 is CASRPGGVSSNEQFF. In DNA, the CDR3 is TGTGCCAGCAGGCCCGGGGGGGTCTCCTCCAATGAGCAGTTCTTC.

The CDR3 here is CASSLAPWEVGVPFNEQFF. The CDR3 nucleotides read TGTGCCAGCAGCTTAGCTCCCTGGGAGGTAGGCGTGCCTTTCAATGAGCAGTTCTTC. The chain joins TRBV7-2 to TRBJ2-1, with a weak D call TRBD2 (6 bases). CDR1 and CDR2 (germline): SGHTA, FQGNSA. Trimming cost V 0 bases and J 6 bases, with 24 bases left between them. This CDR3 region has 19 residues.

The V and J genes are TRBV7-2 and TRBJ2-3; the match to TRBD2 covers 7 bases. Trimming at V came to 5 bases and at J to 5 bases, leaving 4 bases not matched to a gene. The germline CDR1 and CDR2 sequences are SGHTA and FQGNSA. The CDR3 length is 13 residues. For the CDR3, the DNA is TGTGCCAGCAGCACTGGACTAGTAGATACGCAGTATTTT. Amino acids: CASSTGLVDTQYF.

This clone was seen more than once but under ten times. This sequence joins TRBV7-8 and TRBJ2-7, with TRBD2 matching 8 bases. Per germline, CDR1 SGHVS and CDR2 FQNEAQ. Germline trimming cut 5 bases from V and 5 bases from J; bases unmatched to any gene: 8. There are 14 residues in the CDR3. CDR3 sequence (DNA): TGTGCCAGCAGCCCCCGGGGGGGTTACAACGAGCAGTACTTC. As protein: CASSPRGGYNEQYF.

The chain is built from TRBV11-2 and TRBJ2-1, with D perhaps matching TRBD1 (5 bases). The germline V gene encodes CDR1 SGHAT and CDR2 FQNNGV. This CDR3 region has 15 residues. Trimming stripped 1 base from V and 2 bases from J, with 9 bases between. CDR3 nucleotides: TGTGCCAGCAGCTTAGCCCCAGGGACCTACAATGAGCAGTTCTTC. Translating it yields CASSLAPGTYNEQFF.